The rows below give T cell receptor beta chains drawn from one sample of a study of a mutant IDH1 vaccine in newly diagnosed glioma. Which antigens these TCRs recognize remains unknown. Some clones are missing from TCRdb's copy, which holds only in-frame ones; the method was immunoSEQ multiplex PCR. The data hold 65,000 to 85,000 clones, with around nine tenths observed a single time. This sample comprised PBMCs, obtained from a glioma patient whose treatment included an IDH1 peptide vaccine. All receptors derive from a man aged 30 to 39 with glioma. Each CDR3 is given with its conserved first and last residue. D genes are given only for firm matches. Rows may omit the clone size; those that give it use once, few, many or a size class.

>TRBV7-9|.|.|TRBJ2-7
TGTGCCAGCAGCCTGGGAGTCTACGAGCAGTACTTC
CASSLGVYEQYF
>TRBV7-6|once|TRBD2|TRBJ2-1
TGTGCCAGCGATGATGGGGGGGTATACAATGAGCAGTTCTTC
CASDDGGVYNEQFF
>TRBV4-2|.|.|TRBJ2-7
TGTGCCAGCAGCCAAGATCATTCCAGGGGGGCCTCCTACGAGCAGTACTTC
CASSQDHSRGASYEQYF
>TRBV11-2|.|.|TRBJ1-1
TGTGCCAGCAGCTTCGGGGGGGACACTGAAGCTTTCTTT
CASSFGGDTEAFF
>TRBV4-3|few|.|TRBJ1-4
TGCGCCAGCAGCCAGCGAGGGTTTAATGAAAAACTGTTTTTT
CASSQRGFNEKLFF
>TRBV2|.|.|TRBJ2-2
TGTGCCAGCAGTGAACAGGGGGGAGGCGGGGAGCTGTTTTTT
CASSEQGGGGELFF
>TRBV28|.|.|TRBJ2-7
TGTGCCAGCAGTTCCGGGCTGGGCTTGAGTCAATCCTACGAGCAGTACTTC
CASSSGLGLSQSYEQYF
>TRBV29-1|.|TRBD1|TRBJ1-1
TGCAGCGCCGCATTAAGTTTAGGGACAGGGGGGTTGAGCACTGAAGCTTTCTTT
CSAALSLGTGGLSTEAFF
>TRBV7-8|.|.|TRBJ1-5
TGTGCCAGCAGCTTAGAAGAGGGACAGCCCCAGCATTTT
CASSLEEGQPQHF
>TRBV5-1|once|.|TRBJ2-3
TGCGCCAGCAGCTTGGAAGGTAGCGGCAACACAGATACGCAGTATTTT
CASSLEGSGNTDTQYF
>TRBV5-5|.|.|TRBJ1-6
TGTGCCAGCAGTCCCGGGAGGGGCTCCTATAATTCACCCCTCCACTTT
CASSPGRGSYNSPLHF
>TRBV5-4|.|.|TRBJ1-2
TGTGCCACTTATGGGGGAGTAAACTATGGCTACACCTTC
CATYGGVNYGYTF
>TRBV19|.|TRBD1|TRBJ1-1
TGTGCCAGTAGTGCAGGGGGAATTCGGAACACTGAAGCTTTCTTT
CASSAGGIRNTEAFF
>TRBV30|.|.|TRBJ2-1
TGTGCCTGGAGTGGGGACACGTCTTCCTACAATGAGCAGTTCTTC
CAWSGDTSSYNEQFF
>TRBV30|few|.|TRBJ1-2
TGTGCCTGGAGGTCTCACGGGGTTGGATATGGCTACACCTTC
CAWRSHGVGYGYTF
>TRBV7-2|.|.|TRBJ2-3
TGTGCCAGCAGCTTAGCCCCAAACACAGATACGCAGTATTTT
CASSLAPNTDTQYF
>TRBV5-4|.|.|TRBJ1-1
TGTGCCAGCAGCTCCCCCGGGACGAGAGCTTTCTTT
CASSSPGTRAFF
>TRBV12-5|.|TRBD2|TRBJ2-2
TGTGCTAGTGGTTTGTCCCGGTCAGCGGGGGTCACCGGGGAGCTGTTTTTT
CASGLSRSAGVTGELFF
>TRBV2|.|.|TRBJ2-7
TGTGCCAGCAGTGAGCCAGCCGACAGCAGCTCCTACGAGCAGTACTTC
CASSEPADSSSYEQYF
>TRBV7-8|.|TRBD2|TRBJ2-7
TGTGCCAGCAGACCAAGGACTAGCCTGTCCTACGAGCAGTACTTC
CASRPRTSLSYEQYF